This record concerns one TCR beta chain sequence. Its antigen remains unidentified. PCR employed 60 Vbeta and 13 Jbeta primers. The repertoire was sequenced with immunoSEQ multiplex PCR; TCRdb's copy has only in-frame clones and lacks some. The table includes about 140,000 clones, more than 75% detected once. The sample belongs to a study of cytomegalovirus exposure and HLA in healthy donors. Per the germline V gene, CDR1 is MNHEY and CDR2 is SVGAGI. V lost 3 bases and J 3 bases, leaving 15 bases between the germline ends. This CDR3 has 15 amino acids. Broader study findings: Most of the TCR beta V segments (in an earlier analysis) were productive either about 87% or about 30% of the time. Some V segments, including TRBV6-2 and TRBV6-3, were excluded as indistinguishable. Later work showed greater clonal expansion in HLA-associated TCR beta chains than in equally common others. Among donors in an Asian-associated ancestry cluster, a later analysis reportedly found fewer N-insertions than the approximately 670-donor mean.

V is TRBV6-5 and J is TRBJ2-7; TRBD1 might be the D (5 bases). The receptor's source is a female donor in good health and CMV-seronegative. Sequenced: PBMCs. CDR3 loop: CASSYDSKSFYEQYF. The CDR3 nucleotides read TGTGCCAGCAGTTATGACAGCAAGTCATTCTACGAGCAGTACTTC.